Sequencing of this T cell receptor beta chain was carried out in a study of cytomegalovirus exposure and HLA in healthy donors. This CDR3 comprises 14 residues. V was pared by 5 bases and J by 0 bases, with 2 bases of the junction left unmatched. Germline V gene lookup returns CDR1 MNHEY and CDR2 SVGAGI. Overall study findings and caveats: Segments of the TCR beta V type were, in most cases, productive about 90% or about 30% of the time in an earlier analysis. Cytomegalovirus association was assigned to approximately 180 TCR beta chains.

As concerns this clone: Its antigen is as yet unknown.

The PCR was carried out with 60 Vbeta primers and 13 Jbeta primers. Profiled with immunoSEQ multiplex PCR; TCRdb holds only in-frame clones, not every one. The table records 130,000 to 150,000 clones, about three quarters of them present only once. Sequencing input: PBMCs. The rearrangement uses TRBV6-5 and TRBJ1-1; TRBD1 matches 8 bases. This TCR was recovered from a man between 18 and 29 years old in good health and CMV-seronegative. The CDR3 coding sequence is TGTGCCAGCAGTGAGGACAGGGTGAACACTGAAGCTTTCTTT. Translating gives CASSEDRVNTEAFF.